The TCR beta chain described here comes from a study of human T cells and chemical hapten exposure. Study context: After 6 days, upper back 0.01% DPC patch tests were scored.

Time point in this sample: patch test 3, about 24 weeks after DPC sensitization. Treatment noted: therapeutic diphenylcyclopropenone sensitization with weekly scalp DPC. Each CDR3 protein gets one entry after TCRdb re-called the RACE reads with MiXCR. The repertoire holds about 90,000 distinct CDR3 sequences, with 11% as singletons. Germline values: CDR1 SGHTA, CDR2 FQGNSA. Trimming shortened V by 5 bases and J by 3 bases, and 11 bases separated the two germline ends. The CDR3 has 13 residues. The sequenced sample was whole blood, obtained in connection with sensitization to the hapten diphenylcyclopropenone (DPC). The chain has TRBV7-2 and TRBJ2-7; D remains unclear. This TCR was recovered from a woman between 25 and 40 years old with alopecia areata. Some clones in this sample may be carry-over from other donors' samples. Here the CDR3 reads CASSVDTDYEQYF. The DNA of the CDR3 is TGTGCCAGCAGCGTAGACACGGACTACGAGCAGTACTTC.